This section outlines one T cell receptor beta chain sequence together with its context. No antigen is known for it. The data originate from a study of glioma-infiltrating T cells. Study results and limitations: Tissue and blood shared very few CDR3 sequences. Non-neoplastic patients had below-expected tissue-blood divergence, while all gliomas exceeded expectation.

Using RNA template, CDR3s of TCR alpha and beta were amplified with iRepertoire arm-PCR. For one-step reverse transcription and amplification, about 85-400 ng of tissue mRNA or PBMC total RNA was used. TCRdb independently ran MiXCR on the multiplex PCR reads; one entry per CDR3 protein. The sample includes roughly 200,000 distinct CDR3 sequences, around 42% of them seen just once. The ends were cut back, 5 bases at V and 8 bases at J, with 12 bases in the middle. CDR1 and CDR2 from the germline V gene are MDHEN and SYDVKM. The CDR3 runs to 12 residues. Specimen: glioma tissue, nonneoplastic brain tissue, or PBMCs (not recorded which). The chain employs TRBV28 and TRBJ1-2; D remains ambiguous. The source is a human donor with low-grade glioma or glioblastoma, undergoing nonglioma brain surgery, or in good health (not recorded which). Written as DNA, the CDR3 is TGTGCCAGCAGTAACCCCCGGGGAGGCTACACCTTC. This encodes CASSNPRGGYTF.